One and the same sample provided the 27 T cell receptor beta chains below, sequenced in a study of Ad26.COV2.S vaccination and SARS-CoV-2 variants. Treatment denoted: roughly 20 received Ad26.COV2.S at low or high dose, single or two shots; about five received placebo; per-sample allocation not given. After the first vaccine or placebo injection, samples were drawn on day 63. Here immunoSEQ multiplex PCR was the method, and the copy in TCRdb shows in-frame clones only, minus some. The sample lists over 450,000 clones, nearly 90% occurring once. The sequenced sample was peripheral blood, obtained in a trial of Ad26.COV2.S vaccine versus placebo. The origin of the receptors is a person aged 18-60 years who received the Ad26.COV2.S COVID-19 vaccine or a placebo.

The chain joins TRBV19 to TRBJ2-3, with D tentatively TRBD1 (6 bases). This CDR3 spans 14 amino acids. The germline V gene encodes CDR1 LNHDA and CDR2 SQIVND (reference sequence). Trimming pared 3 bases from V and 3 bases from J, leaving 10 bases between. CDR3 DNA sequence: TGTGCCAGTAGTATGACAGGAGTTACAGATACGCAGTATTTT. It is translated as CASSMTGVTDTQYF.

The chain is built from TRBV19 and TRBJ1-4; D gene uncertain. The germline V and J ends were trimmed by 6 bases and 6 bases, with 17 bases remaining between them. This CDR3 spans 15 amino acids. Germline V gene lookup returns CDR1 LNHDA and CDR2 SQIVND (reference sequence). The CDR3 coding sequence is TGTGCCAGTAGAACCAGAGGGTCGTTGGATGAAAAACTGTTTTTT. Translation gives CASRTRGSLDEKLFF.

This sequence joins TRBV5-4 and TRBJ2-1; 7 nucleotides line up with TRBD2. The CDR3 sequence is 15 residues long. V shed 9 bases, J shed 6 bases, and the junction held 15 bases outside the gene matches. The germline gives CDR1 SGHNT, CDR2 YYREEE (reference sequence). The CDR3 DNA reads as TGTGCCACCACGACGGGGGGATCTTATCGCAATGAGCAGTTCTTC. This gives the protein CATTTGGSYRNEQFF. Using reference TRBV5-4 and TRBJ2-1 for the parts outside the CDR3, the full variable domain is ETGVTQSPTHLIKTRGQQVTLRCSSQSGHNTVSWYQQALGQGPQFIFQYYREEENGRGNFPPRFSGLQFPNYSSELNVNALELDDSALYLCATTTGGSYRNEQFFGPGTRLTVL.

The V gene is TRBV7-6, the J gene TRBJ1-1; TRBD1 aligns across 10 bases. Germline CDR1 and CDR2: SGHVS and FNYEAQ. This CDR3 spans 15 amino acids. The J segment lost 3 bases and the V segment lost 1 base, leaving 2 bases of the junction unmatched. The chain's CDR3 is CASSLEGTGDTEAFF. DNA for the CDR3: TGTGCCAGCAGCTTAGAAGGGACAGGGGACACTGAAGCTTTCTTT.

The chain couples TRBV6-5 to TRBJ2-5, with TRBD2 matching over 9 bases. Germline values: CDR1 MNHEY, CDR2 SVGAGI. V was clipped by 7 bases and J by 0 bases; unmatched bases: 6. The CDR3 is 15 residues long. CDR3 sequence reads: CASNRLADYQETQYF. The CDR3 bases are TGTGCCAGCAATAGACTAGCGGATTACCAAGAGACCCAGTACTTC.

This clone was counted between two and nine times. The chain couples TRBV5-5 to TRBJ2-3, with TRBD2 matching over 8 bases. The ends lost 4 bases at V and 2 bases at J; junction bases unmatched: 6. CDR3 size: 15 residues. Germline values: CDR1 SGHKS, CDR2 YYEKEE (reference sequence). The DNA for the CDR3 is TGTGCCAGCAGCCCTGGGACTAGTTCCACAGATACGCAGTATTTT. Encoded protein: CASSPGTSSTDTQYF.

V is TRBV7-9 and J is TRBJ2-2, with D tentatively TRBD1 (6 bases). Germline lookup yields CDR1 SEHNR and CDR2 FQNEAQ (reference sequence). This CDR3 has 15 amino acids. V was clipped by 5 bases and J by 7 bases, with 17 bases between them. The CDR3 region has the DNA TGTGCCAGCAGCAGTCGAGGGGGAAGGTACGGGGAGCTGTTTTTT. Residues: CASSSRGGRYGELFF.

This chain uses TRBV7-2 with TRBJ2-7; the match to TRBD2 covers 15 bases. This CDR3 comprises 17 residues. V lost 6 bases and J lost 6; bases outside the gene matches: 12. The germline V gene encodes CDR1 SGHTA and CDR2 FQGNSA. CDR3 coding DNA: TGTGCCAGCAGGCCTCCGGGACTAGCGGGAGGCGTGGCCGAGCAGTACTTC. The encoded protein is CASRPPGLAGGVAEQYF.

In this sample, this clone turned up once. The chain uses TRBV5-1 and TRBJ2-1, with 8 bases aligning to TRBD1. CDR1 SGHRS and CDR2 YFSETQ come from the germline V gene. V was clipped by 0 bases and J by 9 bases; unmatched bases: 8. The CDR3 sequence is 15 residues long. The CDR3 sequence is CASSLGRTGTSEQFF. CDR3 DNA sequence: TGCGCCAGCAGCTTGGGACGGACAGGGACATCTGAGCAGTTCTTC.

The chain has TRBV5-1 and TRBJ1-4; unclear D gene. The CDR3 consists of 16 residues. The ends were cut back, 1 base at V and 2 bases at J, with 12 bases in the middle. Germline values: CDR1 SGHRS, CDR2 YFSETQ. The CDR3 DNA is TGCGCCAGCAGCTTGTCCTCGTTTCCCACTAATGAAAAACTGTTTTTT. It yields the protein CASSLSSFPTNEKLFF. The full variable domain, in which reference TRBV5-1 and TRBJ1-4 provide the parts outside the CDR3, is KAGVTQTPRYLIKTRGQQVTLSCSPISGHRSVSWYQQTPGQGLQFLFEYFSETQRNKGNFPGRFSGRQFSNSRSEMNVSTLELGDSALYLCASSLSSFPTNEKLFFGSGTQLSVL.

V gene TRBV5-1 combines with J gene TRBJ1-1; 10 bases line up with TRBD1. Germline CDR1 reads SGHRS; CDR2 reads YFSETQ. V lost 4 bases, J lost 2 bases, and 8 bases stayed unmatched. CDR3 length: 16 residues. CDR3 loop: CASSPRQGASNTEAFF. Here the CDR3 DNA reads TGCGCCAGCAGCCCTCGACAGGGGGCATCCAACACTGAAGCTTTCTTT.

CDR3 nucleotide sequence: TGTGCCAGCTCACCCGGATGGGAGGGAGATACGCAGTATTTT. Protein product: CASSPGWEGDTQYF. This chain links TRBV18 with TRBJ2-3; the match to TRBD2 covers 7 bases. Looked up from germline, CDR1 is KGHSH and CDR2 is LQKENI. The CDR3 sequence is 14 residues long. After removal of 3 bases from V and 5 bases from J, the junction contained 5 bases not matched to a gene.

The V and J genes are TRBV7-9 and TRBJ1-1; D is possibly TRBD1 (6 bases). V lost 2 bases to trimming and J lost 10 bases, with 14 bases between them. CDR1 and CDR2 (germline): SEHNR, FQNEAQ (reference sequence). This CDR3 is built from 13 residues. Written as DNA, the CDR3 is TGTGCCAGCAGCTTACCGAAACAGGGTGGAGCTTTCTTT. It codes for CASSLPKQGGAFF.

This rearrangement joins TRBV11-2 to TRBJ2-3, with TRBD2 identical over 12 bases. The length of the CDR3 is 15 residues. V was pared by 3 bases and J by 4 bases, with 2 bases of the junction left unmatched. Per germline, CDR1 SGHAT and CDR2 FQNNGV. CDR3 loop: CASSFRLAGADTQYF. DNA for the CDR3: TGTGCCAGCAGCTTTCGACTAGCGGGAGCAGATACGCAGTATTTT.

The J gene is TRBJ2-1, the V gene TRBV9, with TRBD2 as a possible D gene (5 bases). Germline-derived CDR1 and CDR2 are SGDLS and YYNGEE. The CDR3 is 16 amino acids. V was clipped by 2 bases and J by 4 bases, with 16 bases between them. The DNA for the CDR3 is TGTGCCAGCAGCGTCTCCGGAGGCGTCGGTTACAATGAGCAGTTCTTC. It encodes CASSVSGGVGYNEQFF.

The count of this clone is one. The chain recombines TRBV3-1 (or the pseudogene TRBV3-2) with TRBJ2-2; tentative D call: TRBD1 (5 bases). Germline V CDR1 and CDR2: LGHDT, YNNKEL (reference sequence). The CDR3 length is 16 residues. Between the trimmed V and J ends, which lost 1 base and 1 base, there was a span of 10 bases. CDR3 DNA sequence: TGTGCCAGCAGCCAAGGGGGCAGACAGAACACCGGGGAGCTGTTTTTT. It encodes CASSQGGRQNTGELFF.

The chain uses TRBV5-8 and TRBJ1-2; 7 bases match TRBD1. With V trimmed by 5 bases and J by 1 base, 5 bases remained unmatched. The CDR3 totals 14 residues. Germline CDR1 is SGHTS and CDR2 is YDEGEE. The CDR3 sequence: CASSSGQINYGYTF. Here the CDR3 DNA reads TGTGCCAGCAGTTCGGGACAGATTAACTATGGCTACACCTTC.

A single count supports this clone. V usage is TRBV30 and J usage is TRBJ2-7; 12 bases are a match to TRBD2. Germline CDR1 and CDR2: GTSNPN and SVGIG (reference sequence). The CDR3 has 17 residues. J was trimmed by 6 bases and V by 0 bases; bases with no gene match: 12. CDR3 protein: CAWSVLRTSGTGVEQYF. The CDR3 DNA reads TGTGCCTGGAGTGTACTCAGGACTAGCGGGACCGGGGTCGAGCAGTACTTC.

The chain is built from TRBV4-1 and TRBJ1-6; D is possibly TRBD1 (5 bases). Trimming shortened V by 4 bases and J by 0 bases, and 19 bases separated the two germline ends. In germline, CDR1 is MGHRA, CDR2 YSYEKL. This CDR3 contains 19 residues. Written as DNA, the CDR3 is TGCGCCAGCAGCCTTAGATCGGGACTCCCGAGCTCCTATAATTCACCCCTCCACTTT. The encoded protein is CASSLRSGLPSSYNSPLHF.

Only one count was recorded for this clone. CDR3 residues: CASSIRLDTSYEQYF. Here the CDR3 DNA reads TGTGCCAGCAGCATAAGACTAGACACCAGCTACGAGCAGTACTTC. The rearrangement uses TRBV27 and TRBJ2-7; D perhaps matches TRBD2 (6 bases). The V end was cut by 6 bases, the J end by 3 bases, with 18 bases between. The germline gives CDR1 MNHEY, CDR2 SMNVEV (reference sequence). The CDR3 length is 15 residues.

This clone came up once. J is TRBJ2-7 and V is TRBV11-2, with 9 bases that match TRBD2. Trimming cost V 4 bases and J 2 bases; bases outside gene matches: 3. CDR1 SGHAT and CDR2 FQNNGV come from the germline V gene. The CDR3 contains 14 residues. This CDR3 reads CASSSRLAAYEQYF. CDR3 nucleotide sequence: TGTGCCAGCAGCTCCCGACTAGCGGCCTACGAGCAGTACTTC.

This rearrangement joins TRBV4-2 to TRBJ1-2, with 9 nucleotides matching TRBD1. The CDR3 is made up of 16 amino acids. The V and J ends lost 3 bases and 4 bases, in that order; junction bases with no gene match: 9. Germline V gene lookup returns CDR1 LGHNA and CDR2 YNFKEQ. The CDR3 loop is CASSQETGGALYGYTF. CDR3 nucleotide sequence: TGTGCCAGCAGCCAGGAAACAGGGGGCGCTCTCTATGGCTACACCTTC.

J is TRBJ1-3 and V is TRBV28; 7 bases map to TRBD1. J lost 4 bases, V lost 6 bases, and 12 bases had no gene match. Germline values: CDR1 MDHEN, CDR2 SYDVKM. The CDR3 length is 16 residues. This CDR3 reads CASRNQGGAGGNTIYF. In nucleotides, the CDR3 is TGTGCCAGCAGAAACCAAGGGGGCGCGGGGGGAAACACCATATATTTT.

The CDR3: CASSLRAPGLAETQYF. The CDR3 bases are TGTGCCAGCAGCTTAAGGGCTCCGGGACTAGCGGAGACCCAGTACTTC. The V gene is TRBV7-8, the J gene TRBJ2-5, with TRBD2 matching 10 bases. The junction had 8 bases not matched to a gene; V was cut back by 2 bases and J by 5 bases. The CDR3 covers 16 residues. Germline lookup yields CDR1 SGHVS and CDR2 FQNEAQ.

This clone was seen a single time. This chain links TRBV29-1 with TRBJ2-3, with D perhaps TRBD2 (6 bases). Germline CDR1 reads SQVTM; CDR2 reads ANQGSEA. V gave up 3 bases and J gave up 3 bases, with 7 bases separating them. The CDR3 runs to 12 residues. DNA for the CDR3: TGCAGCGTTGACGGGAGAACAGATACGCAGTATTTT. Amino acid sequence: CSVDGRTDTQYF.

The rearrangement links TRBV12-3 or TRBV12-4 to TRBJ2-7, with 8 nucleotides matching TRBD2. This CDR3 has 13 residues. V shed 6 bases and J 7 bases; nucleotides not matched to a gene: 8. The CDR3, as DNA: TGTGCCAGCAGACACGGGAGGGCCCCTGAGCAGTACTTC. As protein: CASRHGRAPEQYF.

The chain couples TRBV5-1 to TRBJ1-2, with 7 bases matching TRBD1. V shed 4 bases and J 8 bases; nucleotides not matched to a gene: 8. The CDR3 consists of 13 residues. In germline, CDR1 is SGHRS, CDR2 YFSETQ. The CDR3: CASSLTGSGGYTF. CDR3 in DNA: TGCGCCAGCAGCCTGACAGGGTCGGGCGGCTACACCTTC. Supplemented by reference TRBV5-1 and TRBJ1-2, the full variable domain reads KAGVTQTPRYLIKTRGQQVTLSCSPISGHRSVSWYQQTPGQGLQFLFEYFSETQRNKGNFPGRFSGRQFSNSRSEMNVSTLELGDSALYLCASSLTGSGGYTFGSGTRLTVV.